By frequency in the sample, the clone carrying this T cell receptor (beta chain) is medium-sized. Sample time point: sample taken at primary tumor resection. A single record per CDR3 protein comes from TCRdb applying MiXCR to the 5' RACE reads. This table has 440 or so distinct CDR3 sequences, more than 8.5% appearing once. These data are taken from a study of spatial heterogeneity in lung cancer. Sequencing used normal lung tissue next to the tumor, obtained at surgery. The clonotype comes from a female donor with early-stage non-small cell lung cancer.

CDR3 in DNA: TGCAGTGCTAGAGAGGGCCTCCAAGAGACCCAGTACTTC. Translating it yields CSAREGLQETQYF. The chain is built from TRBV20-1 and TRBJ2-5; no clear D gene. CDR3 length: 13 residues. V lost 0 bases, J lost 1 base, and 6 bases lay in between. Germline V gives CDR1 DFQATT, CDR2 SNEGSKA (reference sequence).